The 18 T cell receptor beta chains listed next were all sequenced from one sample in a study of CD8+ T cells in alopecia areata (dated by TCRdb to the late 2010s). According to the study, the label for this sample's treatment or condition signals: oral pan-JAK inhibitor, 5-10 mg twice daily. Receptor libraries were prepared by the immunoSEQ multiplex PCR assay. RNA was extracted from all samples and reverse transcribed into cDNA as template for TCR sequencing. The source is immuneACCESS, and TCRdb retained only in-frame sequences with V and J called. Part of the clones is not carried over; for the studies checked, unresolved V genes explain less than half of this, and the remainder is unexplained. In this sample the table shows roughly 210,000 clones, 43% of which occur a single time. The ten largest clones represent around 2.8% of the sample. The material sequenced was CD4+ T cells sorted from blood, taken around week 37, from a patient treated with tofacitinib. The receptors here all came from a human donor with alopecia areata.

Here the CDR3 DNA reads TGTGCCTGGACAAACAGGGGGCGCGCCTACGAGCAGTACTTC. It encodes CAWTNRGRAYEQYF. This chain links TRBV30 with TRBJ2-7; 9 bases map to TRBD1. CDR3 length: 14 residues. The germline V gene has CDR1 GTSNPN and CDR2 SVGIG (reference sequence). V lost 4 bases, J lost 2 bases, and 6 bases stayed unmatched.

This clone was seen a few times. The chain has TRBV28 and TRBJ2-1; a weak D match, TRBD2 (5 bases). CDR3 length equals 12 residues. Germline CDR1 is MDHEN and CDR2 is SYDVKM. Trimming shortened V by 10 bases and J by 2 bases, and 9 bases separated the two germline ends. This chain's CDR3 is CATDYPYNEQFF. DNA of the CDR3: TGTGCCACAGACTATCCCTACAATGAGCAGTTCTTC.

This clone was recorded a few times. The rearrangement links TRBV4-3 to TRBJ2-1; 10 bases are shared with TRBD2. There are 15 residues in the CDR3. Germline trimming cut 2 bases from V and 7 bases from J; bases unmatched to any gene: 5. CDR1 and CDR2 (germline): LGHNA, YSLEER. DNA of the CDR3: TGCGCCAGCAGCCAACGGACTAGCGGCCGGAATGAGCAGTTCTTC. It encodes CASSQRTSGRNEQFF.

The chain employs TRBV4-1 and TRBJ2-4; D unclear. V lost 0 bases to trimming and J lost 1 base, with 16 bases between them. Germline CDR1 is MGHRA and CDR2 is YSYEKL. The CDR3 has 18 amino acids. The CDR3 region is CASSQDGGIGWAKNIQYF. The CDR3 region has the DNA TGCGCCAGCAGCCAAGATGGCGGTATCGGGTGGGCCAAAAACATTCAGTACTTC.

The table lists this clone with many counts. The CDR3 sequence is CASSYSSATVWYF. The CDR3 DNA reads TGTGCCAGCAGTTACTCATCGGCGACCGTCTGGTATTTT. This chain connects TRBV6-5 to TRBJ2-3; no definite D call. CDR1 is MNHEY and CDR2 is SVGAGI in the germline V gene. The ends were cut back, 0 bases at V and 14 bases at J, with 15 bases in the middle. This CDR3 is 13 amino acids long.

This clone was detected a few times. The gene calls are TRBV7-6 and TRBJ1-2; unclear D gene. V lost 6 bases and J lost 9, with 17 bases in between. The CDR3 sequence is 13 residues long. CDR1 is SGHVS, CDR2 FNYEAQ, per germline. DNA for the CDR3: TGTGCCAGCAGTCGTGGACGGCTGCGTCGCTACACCTTC. This translates into CASSRGRLRRYTF. The full variable domain, completed using reference TRBV7-6 and TRBJ1-2, is GAGVSQSPRYKVTKRGQDVALRCDPISGHVSLYWYRQALGQGPEFLTYFNYEAQQDKSGLPNDRFSAERPEGSISTLTIQRTEQRDSAMYRCASSRGRLRRYTFGSGTRLTVV.

Only a few counts were recorded for this clone. Compared with germline, one end of the junction differs, possibly owing to a read error. This chain links TRBV7-7 with TRBJ2-5; D is uncertain. Per germline, CDR1 SSHAT and CDR2 FNYEAQ (reference sequence). The CDR3 consists of 13 residues. CDR3 coding DNA: TGTGCTAGCAGCCCAATTCCGACGGAGACCCAGTACTTC. Translating gives CASSPIPTETQYF.

V and J are TRBV18 and TRBJ2-5; D tentatively reads TRBD1 or TRBD2 (5 bases each). This CDR3 has 13 residues. Trimming shortened V by 10 bases and J by 3 bases, and 15 bases separated the two germline ends. The germline V gene has CDR1 KGHSH and CDR2 LQKENI. This CDR3 is CATLSGLEETQYF. The CDR3, as DNA: TGTGCCACCCTCTCGGGGCTTGAAGAGACCCAGTACTTC.

J is TRBJ2-7 and V is TRBV5-1, with 10 nucleotides matching TRBD2. The germline V gene has CDR1 SGHRS and CDR2 YFSETQ. V was pared by 3 bases and J by 4 bases, with 7 bases of the junction left unmatched. The CDR3 length is 15 residues. CDR3 loop: CASSSLAGPFYEQYF. The CDR3 bases are TGCGCCAGCAGCTCACTAGCGGGACCTTTTTACGAGCAGTACTTC.

The gene calls are TRBV30 and TRBJ2-1, with 9 bases matching TRBD2. The CDR3 covers 17 residues. From germline, CDR1 is GTSNPN and CDR2 SVGIG (reference sequence). V was pared by 4 bases and J by 7 bases, with 17 bases of the junction left unmatched. CDR3: CAWTQKVGAGGWNEQFF. The CDR3 DNA follows: TGTGCCTGGACACAAAAAGTCGGAGCGGGAGGATGGAATGAGCAGTTCTTC.

This clone was seen a few times. The chain recombines TRBV5-6 with TRBJ1-1; no definite D call. Germline loops: CDR1 SGHDT, CDR2 YYEEEE. The length of the CDR3 is 13 residues. Deletions cut 4 bases from V and 6 bases from J, with 13 bases between. The CDR3 is CASSPPRVAEAFF. DNA for the CDR3: TGTGCCAGCAGCCCCCCTCGGGTGGCTGAAGCTTTCTTT.

This chain uses TRBV30 with TRBJ2-1; no clear D gene. The CDR3 length is 17 residues. Germline assignment: CDR1 GTSNPN and CDR2 SVGIG (reference sequence). V was shortened by 0 bases and J by 3 bases, with 18 bases between the two germline ends. The CDR3 spells CAWSVLGDRSFYNEQFF. In nucleotides, the CDR3 is TGTGCCTGGAGTGTACTGGGTGATCGCTCGTTCTACAATGAGCAGTTCTTC.

The chain recombines TRBV9 with TRBJ1-1; 7 nucleotides align to TRBD1. The ends lost 3 bases at V and 1 base at J; junction bases unmatched: 3. This CDR3 has 14 residues. Germline V lookup: CDR1 SGDLS, CDR2 YYNGEE. The CDR3 DNA sequence: TGTGCCAGCAGCGGACAGGGAGGGAACACTGAAGCTTTCTTT. As protein: CASSGQGGNTEAFF.

V and J are TRBV29-1 and TRBJ1-2; D is uncertain. V gave up 3 bases and J gave up 7 bases, with 3 bases separating them. Germline V CDR1 and CDR2: SQVTM, ANQGSEA. The CDR3 length is 9 residues. CDR3 bases: TGCAGCGTTGATTCTGGCTACACCTTC. Protein: CSVDSGYTF.

This clone occurred a few times. The V call is TRBV29-1, the J call TRBJ2-5; D may be TRBD1 (5 bases). From germline, CDR1 is SQVTM and CDR2 ANQGSEA. The germline V and J ends were trimmed by 5 bases and 1 base, with 8 bases remaining between them. The CDR3 runs to 12 residues. CDR3 sequence reads: CSVWTFQETQYF. For the CDR3, the DNA is TGCAGCGTTTGGACATTCCAAGAGACCCAGTACTTC.

As DNA, the CDR3 is TGTACAACAAGGACAGGGCACACTGAAGCTTTCTTT. Translation gives CTTRTGHTEAFF. The rearrangement links TRBV27 to TRBJ1-1; TRBD1 aligns across 8 bases. The V gene's germline CDR1 is MNHEY and CDR2 SMNVEV (reference sequence). CDR3 length: 12 residues.

This chain joins TRBV12-2 and TRBJ2-7. TRBV12-2 is noted as a pseudogene. The CDR3 length is 11 residues. The CDR3: CASRLDGRQSV. CDR3 coding DNA: TGTGCAAGTCGCTTAGATGGGAGACAGAGCGTA.

The chain recombines TRBV29-1 with TRBJ2-4, with D possibly matching TRBD2 (6 bases). Germline V CDR1 and CDR2: SQVTM, ANQGSEA. This CDR3 has 11 residues. Trimming took off 7 bases at V and 8 bases at J, with 12 bases between the two ends. The CDR3 coding sequence is TGCAGCGCACGTCCGGGGGACATTCAGTACTTC. Residues: CSARPGDIQYF.